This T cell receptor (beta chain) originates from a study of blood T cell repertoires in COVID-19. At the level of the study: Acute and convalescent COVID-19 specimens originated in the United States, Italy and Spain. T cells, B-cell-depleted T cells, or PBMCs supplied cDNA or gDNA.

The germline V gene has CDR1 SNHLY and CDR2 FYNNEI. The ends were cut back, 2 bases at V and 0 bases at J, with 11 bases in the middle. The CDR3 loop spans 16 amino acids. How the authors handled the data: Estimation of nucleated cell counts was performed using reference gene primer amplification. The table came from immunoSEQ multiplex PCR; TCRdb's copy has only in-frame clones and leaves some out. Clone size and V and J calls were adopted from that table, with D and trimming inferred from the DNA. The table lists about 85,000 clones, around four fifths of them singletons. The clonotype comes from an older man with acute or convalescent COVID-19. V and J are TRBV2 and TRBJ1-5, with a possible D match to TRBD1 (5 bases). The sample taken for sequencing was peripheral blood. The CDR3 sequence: CASSERAGPSNQPQHF. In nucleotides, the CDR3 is TGTGCCAGCAGTGAAAGGGCAGGGCCTAGCAATCAGCCCCAGCATTTT.